The present entry profiles one TCR beta chain with its context. The antigen is undetermined. A multiplex PCR was run with 60 Vbeta primers and 13 Jbeta primers. In the study's own analysis: A later analysis counted around 74 million unique TCR beta chains, around 10 million shared. The table came from immunoSEQ multiplex PCR; TCRdb's copy has only in-frame clones and leaves some out. Clone size and the V and J calls come from that table; the DNA yielded D and trimming. In total, the table holds about 65,000 clones. The CDR3 has 14 residues. Germline V CDR1 and CDR2: SGHAT, FQNNGV. The V segment lost 5 bases and the J segment 11 bases; nucleotides outside the gene matches: 13. This sample was taken from a study of cytomegalovirus exposure and HLA in healthy donors. General observations from the study: A missense variant in DCLRE1C was later tied to TCR beta V- and J-gene trimming.

This chain links TRBV11-2 with TRBJ1-2, with TRBD1 identical over 8 bases. The sample comprised PBMCs. This TCR came from a boy aged 5-17 years in good health and CMV-seronegative. CDR3 sequence (DNA): TGTGCCAGCAGCACTGGGGGACAGGCCTGGGGGTACACCTTC. This codes for CASSTGGQAWGYTF.